The 32 T cell receptor beta chains presented below share a single source sample, sequenced in a study of cytomegalovirus exposure and HLA in healthy donors (dated by TCRdb to the late 2010s). The method behind the library was the immunoSEQ multiplex PCR assay. For the multiplex PCR, a mixture combining 60 forward primers for TCR Vbeta segments and 13 reverse primers for TCR Jbeta segments was used. Drawn from immuneACCESS, this table holds only the in-frame rearrangements with V and J called that TCRdb kept. Clones are partly lost; checked studies trace under half to an unresolved V gene and leave the rest unexplained. This sample's table has entries for roughly 150,000 clones. The ten largest clones take up around 1.7% of the sample. The sample comprised PBMCs. These receptors all stem from a woman in her forties or fifties in good health and CMV-seronegative.

CDR3 protein: CASSWGQGETQYF. CDR3 in DNA: TGTGCCAGCAGCTGGGGACAGGGTGAGACCCAGTACTTC. V gene TRBV7-9 combines with J gene TRBJ2-5; TRBD1 matches at 9 bases. V was pared by 4 bases and J by 5 bases, with 2 bases of the junction left unmatched. The length of the CDR3 is 13 residues. Per germline, CDR1 SEHNR and CDR2 FQNEAQ (reference sequence).

The chain uses TRBV9 and TRBJ2-7, with a possible D match to TRBD1 (6 bases). V gave up 4 bases and J gave up 3 bases, with 20 bases separating them. The CDR3 is 16 amino acids. Per germline, CDR1 SGDLS and CDR2 YYNGEE. CDR3 in amino acids: CASSSPEGTNHYEQYF. Written as DNA, the CDR3 is TGTGCCAGCAGCTCCCCAGAGGGGACAAACCACTACGAGCAGTACTTC.

This chain joins TRBV6-1 and TRBJ1-5; D is undetermined. Germline values: CDR1 MNHNS, CDR2 SASEGT. V lost 7 bases and J 0 bases, leaving 7 bases between the germline ends. CDR3 length: 13 amino acids. The CDR3, as DNA: TGTGCCAGCATCGAGGTTAGCAATCAGCCCCAGCATTTT. Translation gives CASIEVSNQPQHF.

The CDR3 DNA sequence: TGTGCCTGGACCCAGGGGACCTCTGGAAACACCATATATTTT. It translates to CAWTQGTSGNTIYF. This sequence joins TRBV30 and TRBJ1-3; maybe TRBD1 (6 bases). Trimming cost V 4 bases and J 0 bases, with 10 bases left between them. The CDR3 consists of 14 residues. The germline gives CDR1 GTSNPN, CDR2 SVGIG (reference sequence). The full variable domain, in which reference TRBV30 and TRBJ1-3 provide the parts outside the CDR3, is SQTIHQWPATLVQPVGSPLSLECTVEGTSNPNLYWYRQAAGRGLQLLFYSVGIGQISSEVPQNLSASRPQDRQFILSSKKLLLSDSGFYLCAWTQGTSGNTIYFGEGSWLTVV.

The chain links TRBV2 to TRBJ1-4, with D possibly matching TRBD1 (6 bases). This CDR3 contains 16 residues. The germline V gene has CDR1 SNHLY and CDR2 FYNNEI. The V end was cut by 6 bases, the J end by 8 bases, with 22 bases between. The CDR3: CASRLILQGEGEKLFF. CDR3 nucleotide sequence: TGTGCCAGCAGGTTAATACTACAGGGTGAAGGCGAAAAACTGTTTTTT.

This rearrangement joins TRBV6-5 to TRBJ2-3; 8 bases map to TRBD2. Trimming at V came to 2 bases and at J to 4 bases, leaving 8 bases not matched to a gene. This CDR3 has 16 amino acids. Germline lookup yields CDR1 MNHEY and CDR2 SVGAGI. CDR3 sequence (DNA): TGTGCCAGCAGTTACCGCTTCAGCGGGGGTGCAGATACGCAGTATTTT. It encodes CASSYRFSGGADTQYF.

The rearrangement links TRBV19 to TRBJ2-7; D is possibly TRBD1 (5 bases). CDR1 is LNHDA and CDR2 is SQIVND in the germline V gene (reference sequence). The CDR3 length is 12 residues. The V end was cut by 4 bases, the J end by 2 bases, with 6 bases between. The CDR3 DNA follows: TGTGCCAGTAGTAGGGGCGCCTACGAGCAGTACTTC. As protein: CASSRGAYEQYF.

The chain combines TRBV20-1 with TRBJ2-1; D gene uncertain. This CDR3 is built from 11 residues. CDR1 and CDR2 (germline): DFQATT, SNEGSKA (reference sequence). Trimming shortened V by 6 bases and J by 9 bases, and 12 bases separated the two germline ends. CDR3 nucleotide sequence: TGCAGTGCCATCCCCATTCCTGAGCAGTTCTTC. Its translation: CSAIPIPEQFF.

The chain uses TRBV9 and TRBJ1-2; 10 bases line up with TRBD1. Germline V gene data show CDR1 as SGDLS and CDR2 as YYNGEE. The CDR3 runs 14 residues. V gave up 3 bases and J gave up 5 bases; unmatched junction bases: 4. The CDR3, as DNA: TGTGCCAGCAGCGCCCGGACAGGGGGGTATGGCTACACCTTC. This translates into CASSARTGGYGYTF.

The chain couples TRBV28 to TRBJ2-7; possible D gene TRBD1, 5 bases. This CDR3 region has 12 residues. V gave up 11 bases and J gave up 3 bases, with 14 bases separating them. Per germline, CDR1 MDHEN and CDR2 SYDVKM. The chain's CDR3 is CAAKGQFYEQYF. CDR3 DNA: TGTGCCGCGAAGGGGCAGTTCTACGAGCAGTACTTC.

This chain joins TRBV19 and TRBJ1-3; 7 nucleotides align to TRBD1. Germline trimming cut 4 bases from V and 2 bases from J; bases unmatched to any gene: 2. CDR1 is LNHDA, CDR2 SQIVND, per germline (reference sequence). This CDR3 contains 14 residues. CDR3 residues: CASSRTGAGNTIYF. The CDR3 region has the DNA TGTGCCAGTAGTAGGACAGGAGCTGGAAACACCATATATTTT.

J is TRBJ2-7 and V is TRBV28, with 8 bases that match TRBD1. CDR3 length equals 16 residues. V lost 5 bases, J lost 2 bases, and 11 bases stayed unmatched. Germline CDR1 MDHEN, CDR2 SYDVKM. As DNA, the CDR3 is TGTGCCAGCAGTCCCACGGGGACAGGTCTGACCTACGAGCAGTACTTC. Amino acid sequence: CASSPTGTGLTYEQYF.

This chain links TRBV10-3 with TRBJ2-2, with D perhaps matching TRBD1 (5 bases). The CDR3 runs 14 residues. V shed 11 bases and J shed 0 bases, with 13 bases lying between them. The germline V gene encodes CDR1 ENHRY and CDR2 SYGVKD. The CDR3 protein is CAVGQGSNTGELFF. CDR3 coding DNA: TGTGCCGTAGGACAAGGATCGAACACCGGGGAGCTGTTTTTT.

CDR3: CASSLDSGTGLTNYGYTF. CDR3 coding DNA: TGTGCCAGCAGCCTCGACTCCGGGACAGGACTGACGAACTATGGCTACACCTTC. The chain recombines TRBV27 with TRBJ1-2; TRBD1 aligns across 8 bases. The CDR3 length is 18 residues. Looked up from germline, CDR1 is MNHEY and CDR2 is SMNVEV (reference sequence). Trimming cost V 6 bases and J 2 bases; bases outside gene matches: 17.

This rearrangement joins TRBV6-4 to TRBJ1-2; no reliable D call. Germline-derived CDR1 and CDR2 are MRHNA and SNTAGT. V lost 2 bases and J lost 6, with 13 bases in between. The CDR3 totals 14 residues. CDR3 loop: CASSDMAGSHGYTF. The CDR3, as DNA: TGTGCCAGCAGTGACATGGCGGGTAGCCATGGCTACACCTTC.

The chain links TRBV5-5 to TRBJ2-7, with TRBD1 matching 7 bases. The J segment lost 2 bases and the V segment lost 0 bases, leaving 2 bases of the junction unmatched. CDR3 length: 14 residues. Germline V gene lookup returns CDR1 SGHKS and CDR2 YYEKEE (reference sequence). This CDR3 reads CASSLGQGPYEQYF. The CDR3 DNA reads as TGTGCCAGCAGCTTGGGACAGGGACCCTACGAGCAGTACTTC. The whole variable domain, filled in from reference TRBV5-5 and TRBJ2-7, reads DAGVTQSPTHLIKTRGQQVTLRCSPISGHKSVSWYQQVLGQGPQFIFQYYEKEERGRGNFPDRFSARQFPNYSSELNVNALLLGDSALYLCASSLGQGPYEQYFGPGTRLTVT.

The rearrangement joins TRBV19 to TRBJ1-5, with 9 bases fitting TRBD1. Germline V lookup: CDR1 LNHDA, CDR2 SQIVND (reference sequence). The trim removed 3 bases at V and 5 bases at J, leaving 11 bases unmatched. The CDR3 totals 17 residues. CDR3: CASSMRGWDRVHQPQHF. The CDR3 region has the DNA TGTGCCAGTAGTATGAGGGGTTGGGACAGGGTTCATCAGCCCCAGCATTTT.

V is TRBV19 and J is TRBJ1-4; the D is unclear. Germline V gene sequence: CDR1 LNHDA, CDR2 SQIVND (reference sequence). The CDR3 is made up of 11 amino acids. Trimming pared 2 bases from V and 8 bases from J, leaving 3 bases between. In nucleotides, the CDR3 is TGTGCCAGTAGTATAAGCGAAAAACTGTTTTTT. Residues: CASSISEKLFF. Full variable domain (outside the CDR3, taken from reference TRBV19 and TRBJ1-4): DGGITQSPKYLFRKEGQNVTLSCEQNLNHDAMYWYRQDPGQGLRLIYYSQIVNDFQKGDIAEGYSVSREKKESFPLTVTSAQKNPTAFYLCASSISEKLFFGSGTQLSVL.

The V and J genes are TRBV19 and TRBJ1-2; D is unclear. V lost 3 bases and J 4 bases, leaving 21 bases between the germline ends. In germline, CDR1 is LNHDA, CDR2 SQIVND (reference sequence). This CDR3 is built from 17 residues. The CDR3 region is CASSMNRILSRGYGYTF. In nucleotides, the CDR3 is TGTGCCAGTAGTATGAACCGGATTCTATCTAGAGGCTATGGCTACACCTTC.

CDR3 in DNA: TGTGCCAGCAGTGAACCCGGGACAGGGTCCTACGAGCAGTACTTC. Residues: CASSEPGTGSYEQYF. The gene calls are TRBV25-1 and TRBJ2-7; 9 bases map to TRBD1. Germline CDR1 MGHDK, CDR2 SYGVNS. V lost 2 bases and J lost 1; bases outside the gene matches: 3. This CDR3 is 15 amino acids long.

The chain recombines TRBV11-3 with TRBJ2-1; maybe TRBD1 (6 bases). The CDR3 has 13 amino acids. The V end lost 4 bases, the J end lost 7 bases, and 11 bases lay between the germline ends. CDR1 is SGHNT, CDR2 YENEEA, per germline. This chain's CDR3 is CASSYVTGNEQFF. In DNA, the CDR3 is TGTGCCAGCAGCTACGTAACAGGGAATGAGCAGTTCTTC. Looking up the rest from reference TRBV11-3 and TRBJ2-1 gives the full variable domain: EAGVVQSPRYKIIEKKQPVAFWCNPISGHNTLYWYLQNLGQGPELLIRYENEEAVDDSQLPKDRFSAERLKGVDSTLKIQPAELGDSAVYLCASSYVTGNEQFFGPGTRLTVL.

This chain links TRBV9 with TRBJ1-1, with D possibly TRBD1 on 6 matching bases. The germline CDR1 and CDR2 sequences are SGDLS and YYNGEE. The CDR3 totals 14 residues. Trimming pared 6 bases from V and 1 base from J, leaving 13 bases between. The CDR3, as DNA: TGTGCCAGCAACCAACAGGGATCGAACACTGAAGCTTTCTTT. Encoded protein: CASNQQGSNTEAFF.

V and J are TRBV7-8 and TRBJ1-5; D gene unclear. Germline V lookup: CDR1 SGHVS, CDR2 FQNEAQ. Trimming pared 1 base from V and 6 bases from J, leaving 7 bases between. This CDR3 is 13 amino acids long. DNA of the CDR3: TGTGCCAGCAGCTTAGTGCCAGGTCAGCCCCAGCATTTT. Translated, it gives CASSLVPGQPQHF.

The V gene is TRBV6-1, the J gene TRBJ1-4, with 7 bases that match TRBD1. In germline, CDR1 is MNHNS, CDR2 SASEGT. J was trimmed by 0 bases and V by 4 bases; bases with no gene match: 5. The CDR3 length is 16 residues. The CDR3 reads CASSGRQGTTNEKLFF. The CDR3, as DNA: TGTGCCAGCAGTGGGCGACAGGGTACAACTAATGAAAAACTGTTTTTT.

The J gene is TRBJ2-1, the V gene TRBV4-1; maybe TRBD1 (5 bases). CDR3 length equals 14 residues. Trimming removed 2 bases from V and 3 bases from J, with 8 bases in between. Per germline, CDR1 MGHRA and CDR2 YSYEKL. The CDR3 protein is CASSQRTYYNEQFF. The DNA of the CDR3 is TGCGCCAGCAGCCAAAGGACATACTACAATGAGCAGTTCTTC.

V and J are TRBV4-1 and TRBJ1-5, with 7 bases identical to TRBD1. Germline CDR1 reads MGHRA; CDR2 reads YSYEKL. The ends lost 8 bases at V and 2 bases at J; junction bases unmatched: 3. The CDR3 runs 13 residues. The CDR3 protein is CASGDSRNQPQHF. The CDR3 coding sequence is TGCGCCAGCGGGGACAGCCGCAATCAGCCCCAGCATTTT.

J is TRBJ1-6 and V is TRBV28, with no clear D. V lost 4 bases to trimming and J lost 10 bases, with 17 bases between them. Germline loops: CDR1 MDHEN, CDR2 SYDVKM. The CDR3 is 15 amino acids. The CDR3 spells CASSSPQADISPLHF. CDR3 bases: TGTGCCAGCAGTTCCCCCCAGGCCGATATCTCACCCCTCCACTTT.

The genes are TRBV6-1 and TRBJ1-2; D is uncertain. The V end lost 7 bases, the J end lost 8 bases, and 20 bases lay between the germline ends. The CDR3 is made up of 14 amino acids. Germline CDR1 and CDR2: MNHNS and SASEGT. The CDR3 reads CASKGQGRGGGYTF. The CDR3 region has the DNA TGTGCCAGCAAGGGTCAAGGGCGGGGAGGAGGCTACACCTTC.

This rearrangement joins TRBV6-1 to TRBJ1-4; D is ambiguous. The CDR3 totals 13 residues. The germline V and J ends were trimmed by 5 bases and 4 bases, with 8 bases remaining between them. The germline gives CDR1 MNHNS, CDR2 SASEGT. The CDR3 spells CASSRGFNEKLFF. CDR3 coding DNA: TGTGCCAGCAGTAGAGGGTTTAATGAAAAACTGTTTTTT.

The gene calls are TRBV6-1 and TRBJ1-2; D is undetermined. CDR3 length: 13 amino acids. The V gene's germline CDR1 is MNHNS and CDR2 SASEGT. V dropped 4 bases and J dropped 4 bases, with 10 bases sitting between them. The CDR3 region has the DNA TGTGCCAGCAGTGCAGGCGATGCCTATGGCTACACCTTC. Translating gives CASSAGDAYGYTF.

The chain joins TRBV28 to TRBJ1-4; 8 nucleotides match TRBD1. The germline V gene has CDR1 MDHEN and CDR2 SYDVKM. The CDR3 runs to 14 residues. The trim removed 5 bases at V and 5 bases at J, leaving 4 bases unmatched. The CDR3 is CASSPTGGNEKLFF. The CDR3, as DNA: TGTGCCAGCAGTCCTACAGGGGGGAATGAAAAACTGTTTTTT.

The V gene is TRBV7-8, the J gene TRBJ2-1, with TRBD2 matching over 7 bases. This CDR3 comprises 17 residues. J lost 7 bases, V lost 2 bases, and 14 bases had no gene match. Germline V gene lookup returns CDR1 SGHVS and CDR2 FQNEAQ. In DNA, the CDR3 is TGTGCCAGCAGCTTACCTCGGGGTAGCGGGTTAATTAATGAGCAGTTCTTC. Translation: CASSLPRGSGLINEQFF.